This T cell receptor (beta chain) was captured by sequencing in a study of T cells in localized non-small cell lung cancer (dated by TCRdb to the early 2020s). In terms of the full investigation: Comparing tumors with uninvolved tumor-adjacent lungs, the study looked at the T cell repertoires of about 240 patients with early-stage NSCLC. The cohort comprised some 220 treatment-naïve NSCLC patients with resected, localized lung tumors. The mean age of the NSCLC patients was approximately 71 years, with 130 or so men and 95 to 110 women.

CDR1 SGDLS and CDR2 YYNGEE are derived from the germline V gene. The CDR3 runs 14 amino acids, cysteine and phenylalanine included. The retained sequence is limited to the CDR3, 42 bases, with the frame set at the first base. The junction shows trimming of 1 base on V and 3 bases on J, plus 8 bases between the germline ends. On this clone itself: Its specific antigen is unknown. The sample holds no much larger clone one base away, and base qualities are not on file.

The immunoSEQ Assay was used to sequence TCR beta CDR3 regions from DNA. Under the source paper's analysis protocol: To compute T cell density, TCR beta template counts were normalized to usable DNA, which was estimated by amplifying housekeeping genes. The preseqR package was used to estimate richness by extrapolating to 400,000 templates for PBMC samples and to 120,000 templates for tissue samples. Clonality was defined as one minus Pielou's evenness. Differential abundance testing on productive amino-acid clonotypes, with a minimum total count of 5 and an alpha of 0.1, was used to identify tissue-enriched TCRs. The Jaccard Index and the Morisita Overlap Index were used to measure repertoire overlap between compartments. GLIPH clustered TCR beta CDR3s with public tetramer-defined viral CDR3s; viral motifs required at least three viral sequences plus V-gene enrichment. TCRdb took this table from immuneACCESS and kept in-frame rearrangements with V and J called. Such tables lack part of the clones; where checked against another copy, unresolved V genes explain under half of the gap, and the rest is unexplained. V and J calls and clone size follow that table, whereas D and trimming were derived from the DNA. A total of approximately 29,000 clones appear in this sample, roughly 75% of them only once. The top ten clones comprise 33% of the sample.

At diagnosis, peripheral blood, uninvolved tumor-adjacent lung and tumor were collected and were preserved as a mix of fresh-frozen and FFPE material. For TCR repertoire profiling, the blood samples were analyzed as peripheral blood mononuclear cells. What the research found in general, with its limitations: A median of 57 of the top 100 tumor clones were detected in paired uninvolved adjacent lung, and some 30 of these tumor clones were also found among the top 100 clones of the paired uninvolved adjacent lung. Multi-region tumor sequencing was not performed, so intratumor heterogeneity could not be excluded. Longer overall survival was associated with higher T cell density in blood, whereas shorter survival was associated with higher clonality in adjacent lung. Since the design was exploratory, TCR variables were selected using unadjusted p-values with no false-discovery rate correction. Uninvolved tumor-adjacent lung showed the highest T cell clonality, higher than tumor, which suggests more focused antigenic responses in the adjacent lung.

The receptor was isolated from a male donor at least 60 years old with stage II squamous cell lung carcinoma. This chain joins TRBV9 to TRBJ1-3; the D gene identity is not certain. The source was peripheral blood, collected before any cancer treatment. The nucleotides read TGTGCCAGCAGCGTAAGAGGGAATGGAAACACCATATATTTT. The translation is CASSVRGNGNTIYF.